The 32 T cell receptor beta chains reported below all come from one sample, sequenced in a study of T cell responses to AZD1222 COVID-19 vaccine. Measured with immunoSEQ multiplex PCR; TCRdb has only the in-frame clones, and not every one. Among approximately 82,000 clones listed, 85% to 95% were seen once. The specimen comprised peripheral blood, sampled on day 0 of AZD1222 vaccination. These receptors came from an adult in good health.

This clone was detected once. This sequence joins TRBV2 and TRBJ1-1, with D possibly being TRBD1 (6 bases). Germline loops: CDR1 SNHLY, CDR2 FYNNEI. The V end was cut by 4 bases, the J end by 1 base, with 13 bases between. This CDR3 has 15 amino acids. CDR3 DNA: TGTGCCAGCAGTGTAGGGGGACACTGGAACACTGAAGCTTTCTTT. Its protein product is CASSVGGHWNTEAFF.

The chain is built from TRBV4-1 and TRBJ2-5; D unresolved. CDR1 is MGHRA, CDR2 YSYEKL, per germline. The CDR3 is made up of 13 amino acids. V was shortened by 4 bases and J by 5 bases, with 11 bases between the two germline ends. In nucleotides, the CDR3 is TGCGCCAGCAGCCCTCGAATCGAGGAGACCCAGTACTTC. Its protein is CASSPRIEETQYF.

The sample holds one count of this clone. The chain couples TRBV7-2 to TRBJ2-7; the D call may be TRBD1 or TRBD2 (6 bases each). Germline V gene lookup returns CDR1 SGHTA and CDR2 FQGNSA. The CDR3 sequence is 14 residues long. V was shortened by 6 bases and J by 4 bases, with 16 bases between the two germline ends. CDR3 bases: TGTGCCAGCAGGGGTGGAGGGGGAGAATACGAGCAGTACTTC. Translation gives CASRGGGGEYEQYF.

The CDR3 spells CASSLLGGNIGVSGNTIYF. The CDR3 DNA reads as TGTGCCAGCAGTTTATTGGGGGGAAACATAGGAGTCTCTGGAAACACCATATATTTT. J is TRBJ1-3 and V is TRBV28, with D possibly being TRBD1 (5 bases). Germline V gene data show CDR1 as MDHEN and CDR2 as SYDVKM. The CDR3 extends over 19 amino acids. Trimming shortened V by 1 base and J by 0 bases, and 19 bases separated the two germline ends.

This chain connects TRBV27 to TRBJ2-7, with D perhaps TRBD1 (6 bases). The germline V and J ends were trimmed by 3 bases and 2 bases, with 14 bases remaining between them. This CDR3 comprises 15 residues. Germline V gene lookup returns CDR1 MNHEY and CDR2 SMNVEV (reference sequence). The CDR3 loop reads CASSLGAGDPYEQYF. The CDR3 DNA reads as TGTGCCAGCAGTTTGGGGGCAGGGGACCCCTACGAGCAGTACTTC.

The chain employs TRBV24-1 and TRBJ2-3; no clear D gene. CDR3 length: 15 residues. Germline CDR1 and CDR2: KGHDR and SFDVKD. The V end was cut by 2 bases, the J end by 6 bases, with 14 bases between. CDR3: CATSDSGVSHDTQYF. CDR3 bases: TGTGCCACCAGTGATTCGGGTGTCAGTCACGATACGCAGTATTTT.

V usage is TRBV6-5 and J usage is TRBJ1-3; 10 bases fit TRBD1. V lost 7 bases and J lost 8; bases outside the gene matches: 11. Germline V gene data show CDR1 as MNHEY and CDR2 as SVGAGI. This CDR3 is 15 amino acids long. CDR3 sequence: CASNLGQGFLDTIYF. Written as DNA, the CDR3 is TGTGCCAGCAACCTGGGACAGGGGTTTTTGGACACCATATATTTT.

V is TRBV7-9 and J is TRBJ2-7, with D perhaps being TRBD1 or TRBD2 (5 bases each). The V and J ends lost 5 bases and 3 bases respectively, with 14 bases between them. The CDR3 sequence is 14 residues long. Germline loops: CDR1 SEHNR, CDR2 FQNEAQ (reference sequence). CDR3 sequence reads: CASSPSGQNYEQYF. CDR3 nucleotides: TGTGCCAGCAGCCCCTCGGGGCAAAACTACGAGCAGTACTTC. The variable domain in full, completed from reference TRBV7-9 and TRBJ2-7, reads DTGVSQNPRHKITKRGQNVTFRCDPISEHNRLYWYRQTLGQGPEFLTYFQNEAQLEKSRLLSDRFSAERPKGSFSTLEIQRTEQGDSAMYLCASSPSGQNYEQYFGPGTRLTVT.

This chain connects TRBV7-2 to TRBJ2-7; 8 bases match TRBD2. V lost 6 bases and J lost 0; bases outside the gene matches: 7. The CDR3 is 15 amino acids. Germline-derived CDR1 and CDR2 are SGHTA and FQGNSA. CDR3 sequence (DNA): TGTGCCAGCAGTCTCGCGGGGGGTCACTCCTACGAGCAGTACTTC. Translated: CASSLAGGHSYEQYF. Drawing the rest from reference TRBV7-2 and TRBJ2-7, the complete variable domain is GAGVSQSPSNKVTEKGKDVELRCDPISGHTALYWYRQSLGQGLEFLIYFQGNSAPDKSGLPSDRFSAERTGGSVSTLTIQRTQQEDSAVYLCASSLAGGHSYEQYFGPGTRLTVT.

This clone was seen only once. V is TRBV11-2 and J is TRBJ2-3, with D uncertain. The V end was cut by 4 bases, the J end by 2 bases, with 13 bases between. The CDR3 runs to 15 residues. Germline V gene data show CDR1 as SGHAT and CDR2 as FQNNGV. The CDR3 nucleotides read TGTGCCAGCAGCTCAACGTCCGTTCCCACAGATACGCAGTATTTT. Its protein is CASSSTSVPTDTQYF. The full variable domain, with the rest looked up from reference TRBV11-2 and TRBJ2-3, is EAGVAQSPRYKIIEKRQSVAFWCNPISGHATLYWYQQILGQGPKLLIQFQNNGVVDDSQLPKDRFSAERLKGVDSTLKIQPAKLEDSAVYLCASSSTSVPTDTQYFGPGTRLTVL.

V usage is TRBV9 and J usage is TRBJ2-7; 9 bases line up with TRBD1. Per the germline V gene, CDR1 is SGDLS and CDR2 is YYNGEE. Trimming removed 3 bases from V and 6 bases from J; junction bases left unmatched: 7. The CDR3 extends over 14 amino acids. Here the CDR3 reads CASSARDRVSEQYF. The CDR3 region has the DNA TGTGCCAGCAGCGCCCGGGACAGGGTTTCCGAGCAGTACTTC.

This clone was seen a few times. CDR3 sequence reads: CASSSLWDLLAGFNNEQFF. CDR3 nucleotides: TGTGCCAGCAGCTCCCTCTGGGACTTACTAGCGGGGTTTAACAATGAGCAGTTCTTC. V gene TRBV7-8 combines with J gene TRBJ2-1, with TRBD2 matching 10 bases. CDR1 and CDR2 from the germline V gene are SGHVS and FQNEAQ. The CDR3 loop spans 19 amino acids. The V gene end was trimmed by 4 bases and the J gene end by 5 bases; junction bases not matched to a gene: 17.

The V gene is TRBV5-1, the J gene TRBJ1-2; D call uncertain. Per the germline V gene, CDR1 is SGHRS and CDR2 is YFSETQ. The CDR3 sequence is 14 residues long. V was trimmed by 4 bases and J by 3 bases, leaving 13 bases between them. CDR3 residues: CASSREGGDYGYTF. CDR3 DNA sequence: TGCGCCAGCAGCCGAGAGGGCGGAGACTATGGCTACACCTTC. The entire variable domain, with the rest obtained from reference TRBV5-1 and TRBJ1-2, is as follows: KAGVTQTPRYLIKTRGQQVTLSCSPISGHRSVSWYQQTPGQGLQFLFEYFSETQRNKGNFPGRFSGRQFSNSRSEMNVSTLELGDSALYLCASSREGGDYGYTFGSGTRLTVV.

The J gene is TRBJ2-7, the V gene TRBV11-3; tentatively, D is TRBD2 (6 bases). Looked up from germline, CDR1 is SGHNT and CDR2 is YENEEA. V was shortened by 1 base and J by 0 bases, with 10 bases between the two germline ends. The CDR3 spans 15 residues. Here the CDR3 DNA reads TGTGCCAGCAGCTTAGGGGGGGACTTCTCCTACGAGCAGTACTTC. This sequence encodes CASSLGGDFSYEQYF.

This chain uses TRBV11-2 with TRBJ1-3; D unresolved. Trimming shortened V by 1 base and J by 0 bases, and 4 bases separated the two germline ends. Germline V CDR1 and CDR2: SGHAT, FQNNGV. The CDR3 has 14 amino acids. CDR3: CASSLAISGNTIYF. DNA of the CDR3: TGTGCCAGCAGCTTAGCTATCTCTGGAAACACCATATATTTT.

The gene calls are TRBV3-1 (or the pseudogene TRBV3-2) and TRBJ2-3; 14 bases align to TRBD2. This CDR3 is built from 16 residues. CDR1 and CDR2 from the germline V gene are LGHDT and YNNKEL (reference sequence). J lost 5 bases, V lost 4 bases, and 5 bases had no gene match. CDR3 amino acids: CASSRGLAGAGDTQYF. The CDR3 DNA sequence: TGTGCCAGCAGCCGGGGACTAGCGGGGGCCGGAGATACGCAGTATTTT.

The rearrangement uses TRBV3-1 (or the pseudogene TRBV3-2) and TRBJ2-7; 11 bases fit TRBD2. Germline V gene data show CDR1 as LGHDT and CDR2 as YNNKEL (reference sequence). The CDR3 is 15 residues long. The ends lost 0 bases at V and 6 bases at J; junction bases unmatched: 4. Written as DNA, the CDR3 is TGTGCCAGCAGCCAAGAAGTAGCGGGGGGGCGCGAGCAGTACTTC. Its translation: CASSQEVAGGREQYF.

V gene TRBV23-1 combines with J gene TRBJ1-2; D unresolved. TRBV23-1 is identified as an open reading frame with a role that is uncertain. The V and J ends lost 0 bases and 2 bases respectively, with 13 bases between them. The CDR3 loop spans 16 amino acids. The CDR3: CASSQSISGVNYGYTF. CDR3 nucleotide sequence: TGCGCCAGCAGTCAATCTATATCTGGGGTGAACTATGGCTACACCTTC.

This clone was counted between two and nine times. The CDR3 nucleotides read TGCAGTGCTAGTGGCAACTCCTACGAGCAGTACTTC. Translating it yields CSASGNSYEQYF. The chain is built from TRBV20-1 and TRBJ2-7; D call uncertain. The CDR3 is 12 residues long. CDR1 and CDR2 (germline): DFQATT, SNEGSKA (reference sequence). V was clipped by 3 bases and J by 0 bases, with 6 bases between them.

The rearrangement links TRBV19 to TRBJ2-7, with D perhaps assigned TRBD1 or TRBD2 (5 bases each). The V gene's germline CDR1 is LNHDA and CDR2 SQIVND (reference sequence). The CDR3 covers 14 residues. Trimming removed 6 bases from V and 3 bases from J, with 15 bases in between. The CDR3 nucleotides are TGTGCCAGTAGCGAACCGGGACGTCACTACGAGCAGTACTTC. It yields the protein CASSEPGRHYEQYF.

This clone has just a few counts. The genes are TRBV7-2 and TRBJ2-1; 12 bases are a match to TRBD2. CDR1 SGHTA and CDR2 FQGNSA come from the germline V gene. The length of the CDR3 is 15 residues. The V and J ends lost 5 bases and 7 bases, in that order; junction bases with no gene match: 6. CDR3 coding DNA: TGTGCCAGCAGCCGGACTAGCGGGGATTATAATGAGCAGTTCTTC. Amino acids: CASSRTSGDYNEQFF.

The chain joins TRBV6-2 or TRBV6-3 to TRBJ2-7; 9 bases align to TRBD1. Germline V lookup: CDR1 MNHEY, CDR2 SVGEGT. The V segment lost 2 bases and the J segment 6 bases; nucleotides outside the gene matches: 5. This CDR3 has 14 residues. CDR3 nucleotides: TGTGCCAGCAGTTACCAAGGGACAGGGAGCGAGCAGTACTTC. Translating gives CASSYQGTGSEQYF.

The V gene is TRBV19, the J gene TRBJ2-1; 12 bases align to TRBD2. The V gene end was trimmed by 6 bases and the J gene end by 5 bases; junction bases not matched to a gene: 2. This CDR3 comprises 14 residues. CDR1 and CDR2 from the germline V gene are LNHDA and SQIVND (reference sequence). As DNA, the CDR3 is TGTGCCAGTAGCGGACTAGCGGGGAACAATGAGCAGTTCTTC. Translated, it gives CASSGLAGNNEQFF.

This sequence joins TRBV30 and TRBJ2-2, with D unresolved. CDR1 is GTSNPN and CDR2 is SVGIG in the germline V gene (reference sequence). This CDR3 region has 13 residues. The V end lost 0 bases, the J end lost 1 base, and 3 bases lay between the germline ends. The CDR3 DNA follows: TGTGCCTGGAGTGTATGGAACACCGGGGAGCTGTTTTTT. Protein sequence: CAWSVWNTGELFF.

The chain joins TRBV20-1 to TRBJ2-5, with unresolved D. Trimming pared 6 bases from V and 5 bases from J, leaving 10 bases between. CDR3 length: 11 amino acids. Germline CDR1 reads DFQATT; CDR2 reads SNEGSKA (reference sequence). Here the CDR3 DNA reads TGCAGTGCAAACATAGGGGAGACCCAGTACTTC. Translation: CSANIGETQYF.

This rearrangement joins TRBV10-3 to TRBJ2-2; a weak D match, TRBD1 (6 bases). The CDR3 covers 13 residues. Per the germline V gene, CDR1 is ENHRY and CDR2 is SYGVKD. The V and J ends lost 4 bases and 4 bases respectively, with 7 bases between them. CDR3 sequence (DNA): TGTGCCATCAGTGGAGGGGGCACCGGGGAGCTGTTTTTT. As protein: CAISGGGTGELFF.

CDR3 DNA: TGTGCCAGCAGCGTAGGCCCCTGGGAGGGGACGCAGTATTTT. Its protein product is CASSVGPWEGTQYF. The V call is TRBV9, the J call TRBJ2-3; 7 nucleotides line up with TRBD2. Losses at the gene ends were 0 bases for V and 9 bases for J; bases not matched to a gene: 7. This CDR3 contains 14 residues. CDR1 SGDLS and CDR2 YYNGEE come from the germline V gene. The full variable domain, with the rest looked up from reference TRBV9 and TRBJ2-3, is DSGVTQTPKHLITATGQRVTLRCSPRSGDLSVYWYQQSLDQGLQFLIQYYNGEERAKGNILERFSAQQFPDLHSELNLSSLELGDSALYFCASSVGPWEGTQYFGPGTRLTVL.

The chain combines TRBV28 with TRBJ1-5; 9 nucleotides align to TRBD1. This CDR3 contains 14 residues. CDR1 is MDHEN, CDR2 SYDVKM, per germline. The trim removed 6 bases at V and 5 bases at J, leaving 5 bases unmatched. This CDR3 reads CASRTGGEHQPQHF. The CDR3 coding sequence is TGTGCCAGCAGGACAGGGGGAGAACATCAGCCCCAGCATTTT.

This sequence joins TRBV6-4 and TRBJ2-1; D remains unclear. This CDR3 spans 13 amino acids. The V end was cut by 4 bases, the J end by 9 bases, with 13 bases between. Per the germline V gene, CDR1 is MRHNA and CDR2 is SNTAGT. The CDR3 bases are TGTGCCAGCAGTGCTCTGAGGCACGGTGAGCAGTTCTTC. This gives the protein CASSALRHGEQFF.

This rearrangement joins TRBV2 to TRBJ2-2; 7 positions match TRBD2. Germline CDR1 reads SNHLY; CDR2 reads FYNNEI. Losses at the gene ends were 2 bases for V and 5 bases for J; bases not matched to a gene: 2. This CDR3 is 14 amino acids long. The CDR3 loop is CASSEMGGTGELFF. As DNA, the CDR3 is TGTGCCAGCAGTGAAATGGGGGGGACCGGGGAGCTGTTTTTT.

This clone was seen a single time. A read error may account for a junction end that differs from germline. The chain combines TRBV7-7 with TRBJ2-3, with D possibly being TRBD2 (6 bases). The CDR3 loop spans 14 amino acids. Germline V gives CDR1 SSHAT, CDR2 FNYEAQ (reference sequence). CDR3 protein: CASSRAGPMDTQYF. The CDR3 DNA reads as TGTGCTAGCAGCCGAGCGGGCCCGATGGATACGCAGTATTTT.

The CDR3 coding sequence is TGTGCCAGCAGTTCAGGACTAGCGGGGATTACCCAGTACTTC. This translates into CASSSGLAGITQYF. The chain joins TRBV6-5 to TRBJ2-5; 12 nucleotides agree with TRBD2. The germline V gene encodes CDR1 MNHEY and CDR2 SVGAGI. V shed 4 bases, J shed 8 bases, and the junction held 5 bases outside the gene matches. CDR3 size: 14 residues.